The following is a TCR beta chain sequence with its context. The data were obtained in a study of control samples from healthy donors and cancer patients. The data were produced by immunoSEQ multiplex PCR, yet TCRdb's version contains in-frame clones alone and is incomplete. The sample yields approximately 160,000 clones, under 95% seen once. Sequenced input: blood. This clonotype was sampled from a woman under 30 in good health.

The CDR3 spells CASSRFQGWSEAFF. CDR3 sequence (DNA): TGTGCCAGCAGCCGGTTTCAGGGATGGTCTGAAGCTTTCTTT. The chain carries TRBV14 and TRBJ1-1; tentative D call: TRBD1 (5 bases). V dropped 4 bases and J dropped 6 bases, with 15 bases sitting between them. In germline, CDR1 is SGHDN, CDR2 FVKESK. The CDR3 loop spans 14 amino acids.